This record concerns one T cell receptor (beta chain) sequence. Its specificity is unknown. Produced via immunoSEQ multiplex PCR; TCRdb's table is partial and in-frame only. Of about 96,000 clones in the sample, 70% to 90% were seen once. The source of the sample is a study of T cell responses to AZD1222 COVID-19 vaccine. Study-wide context: Investigators merged groups given second doses at roughly 4 or roughly 12 weeks. Whole-study results and caveats: Across spike, vaccine-associated CD4 TCRs were found, dominant at 160-218 and 743-854. Spike-specific TCR breadth and depth went up after people got two AZD1222 doses. Most donors were white British, females outnumbered males, and clonal diversity was possibly underestimated.

The CDR3 is made up of 17 amino acids. With V trimmed by 4 bases and J by 8 bases, 13 bases remained unmatched. Germline V lookup: CDR1 SGHNT, CDR2 YYREEE (reference sequence). The chain employs TRBV5-4 and TRBJ2-6; 9 positions agree with TRBD1. The TCR originated in an adult in good health. Source: peripheral blood, taken on day 0 of AZD1222 vaccination. CDR3 sequence: CASSPYRDRESSNVLTF. The CDR3 nucleotides read TGTGCCAGCAGCCCCTACCGGGACAGGGAAAGTTCCAACGTCCTGACTTTC.